The next 12 T cell receptor beta chains were all read from a single sample in a study of beta chain features in type 1 diabetes. What was sequenced were expressed TCRB transcripts, since all of the isolated RNA had been reverse transcribed. Sequencing was performed with immunoSEQ multiplex PCR; in TCRdb, only in-frame clones are kept and a portion is missing. In the table there are hundreds of thousands of clones, 15% of which are singletons. Sequenced input: naive CD4+ T cells from blood. These receptors originate from a man between 18 and 35 years old in good health.

This clone was recorded a few times. The V and J genes are TRBV6-5 and TRBJ1-1; 7 nucleotides align to TRBD1. CDR1 and CDR2 from the germline V gene are MNHEY and SVGAGI. CDR3 length equals 15 residues. Trimming took 2 bases from V and 0 from J; bases not matched to a gene: 3. The CDR3 spells CASSYGTVMNTEAFF. CDR3 DNA sequence: TGTGCCAGCAGTTACGGGACAGTCATGAACACTGAAGCTTTCTTT.

The gene calls are TRBV29-1 and TRBJ2-1; 10 bases map to TRBD2. This CDR3 comprises 13 residues. The junction had 6 bases not matched to a gene; V was cut back by 5 bases and J by 8 bases. Germline V gives CDR1 SQVTM, CDR2 ANQGSEA. CDR3 in amino acids: CSVSSGRVYEQFF. The CDR3 DNA is TGCAGCGTTTCTAGCGGGAGAGTCTATGAGCAGTTCTTC.

This clone has a handful of counts. J is TRBJ2-4 and V is TRBV7-2; D remains unclear. Per the germline V gene, CDR1 is SGHTA and CDR2 is FQGNSA. The CDR3 totals 14 residues. V shed 3 bases and J shed 7 bases, with 13 bases lying between them. This chain's CDR3 is CASSFLSRANIQYF. The CDR3 DNA follows: TGTGCCAGCAGCTTCCTCTCAAGGGCGAACATTCAGTACTTC.

The chain links TRBV30 to TRBJ1-1; D is unresolved. In germline, CDR1 is GTSNPN, CDR2 SVGIG (reference sequence). The length of the CDR3 is 11 residues. The germline V and J ends were trimmed by 0 bases and 6 bases, with 5 bases remaining between them. The CDR3 loop is CAWSVSPEAFF. The CDR3 nucleotides read TGTGCCTGGAGTGTATCCCCTGAAGCTTTCTTT.

This clone was counted between two and nine times. The same CDR3 is also encoded by other DNA sequences in this sample. This chain connects TRBV29-1 to TRBJ2-7; 7 bases align to TRBD1. From germline, CDR1 is SQVTM and CDR2 ANQGSEA. CDR3 length: 15 residues. The V and J ends lost 0 bases and 1 base, in that order; junction bases with no gene match: 6. The CDR3: CSVEENRGPSYEQYF. The DNA for the CDR3 is TGCAGCGTTGAAGAAAACAGGGGTCCGTCCTACGAGCAGTACTTC.

CDR3 protein: CASSFLAGGPLGYNEQFF. CDR3 bases: TGTGCCAGCAGCTTTCTAGCGGGGGGTCCGTTAGGTTACAATGAGCAGTTCTTC. The V call is TRBV7-9, the J call TRBJ2-1; 11 bases line up with TRBD2. This CDR3 has 18 residues. Germline CDR1 is SEHNR and CDR2 is FQNEAQ (reference sequence). Unmatched junction bases numbered 11, after V lost 3 bases and J lost 4 bases.

This clone was found a few times. This rearrangement joins TRBV5-4 to TRBJ1-2; 8 positions match TRBD1. The V gene end was trimmed by 4 bases and the J gene end by 4 bases; junction bases not matched to a gene: 6. The CDR3 has 14 residues. CDR1 is SGHNT and CDR2 is YYREEE in the germline V gene (reference sequence). CDR3 bases: TGTGCCAGCAGCCATCAGACAGGGGTCTATGGCTACACCTTC. Translation: CASSHQTGVYGYTF.

V usage is TRBV2 and J usage is TRBJ1-6, with no clear D. Germline CDR1 reads SNHLY; CDR2 reads FYNNEI. Trimming removed 6 bases from V and 0 bases from J, with 9 bases in between. The CDR3 is 15 residues long. DNA for the CDR3: TGTGCCAGCAGATTAGACATCTCCTATAATTCACCCCTCCACTTT. Its translation is CASRLDISYNSPLHF. Full variable domain (rest looked up from reference TRBV2 and TRBJ1-6): EPEVTQTPSHQVTQMGQEVILRCVPISNHLYFYWYRQILGQKVEFLVSFYNNEISEKSEIFDDQFSVERPDGSNFTLKIRSTKLEDSAMYFCASRLDISYNSPLHFGNGTRLTVT.

This clone was seen only a few times. The chain combines TRBV4-1 with TRBJ2-2; perhaps TRBD2 as D (6 bases). Germline assignment: CDR1 MGHRA and CDR2 YSYEKL. Trimming took 5 bases from V and 7 from J, leaving 11 bases between them. The CDR3 is made up of 13 amino acids. CDR3 amino acids: CASSADGGGELFF. The CDR3 nucleotides read TGCGCCAGCAGCGCGGACGGGGGCGGGGAGCTGTTTTTT.

The rearrangement uses TRBV2 and TRBJ2-3, with 7 bases aligning to TRBD2. The CDR3 contains 15 residues. Germline lookup yields CDR1 SNHLY and CDR2 FYNNEI. With V trimmed by 6 bases and J by 0 bases, 6 bases remained unmatched. For the CDR3, the DNA is TGTGCCAGCAGGGAGTGGGGGGGGAGCACAGATACGCAGTATTTT. Its translation is CASREWGGSTDTQYF.

The gene calls are TRBV11-2 and TRBJ1-2, with 9 nucleotides matching TRBD1. J gave up 3 bases and V 3 bases, and 5 bases lay outside the gene matches. The CDR3 is made up of 15 amino acids. The germline CDR1 and CDR2 sequences are SGHAT and FQNNGV. CDR3 bases: TGTGCCAGCAGCTTCCACAGGGGGCCCGACTATGGCTACACCTTC. It codes for CASSFHRGPDYGYTF.

V and J are TRBV7-2 and TRBJ2-5; D not resolved. The CDR3 has 12 residues. Germline loops: CDR1 SGHTA, CDR2 FQGNSA. V shed 1 base and J shed 4 bases, with 4 bases lying between them. CDR3 DNA sequence: TGTGCCAGCAGCTTAGTCCCAGAGACCCAGTACTTC. The encoded protein is CASSLVPETQYF.